Listed below are T cell receptor beta chains from one sample, sequenced in a study of blood T cell repertoires in COVID-19. Repertoires were generated with immunoSEQ multiplex PCR, while TCRdb's copy carries only in-frame clones and drops some. The repertoire holds 200,000 or so clones, around four fifths seen once, with about 10% in the top ten. Sequenced material: peripheral blood. The receptors originated from a woman older than 75 with COVID-19, enrolled during active disease. CDR3s include the opening cysteine and the closing phenylalanine or tryptophan. Each record gives: clone size, CDR3 length, D gene, J gene, V gene, CDR3 protein, CDR3 DNA. D genes are given only for firm matches. Not all rows give a size; the values are once, few, many and, for expanded clones, a class.

NA	13	NA	TRBJ1-5	TRBV10-3	CAISPDRNQPQHF	TGTGCCATCAGTCCAGACAGAAATCAGCCCCAGCATTTT
NA	15	NA	TRBJ2-1	TRBV18	CASSPPGGFGNEQFF	TGTGCCAGCTCACCTCCCGGGGGTTTCGGGAATGAGCAGTTCTTC
NA	14	NA	TRBJ2-5	TRBV20-1	CSASYQGSQETQYF	TGCAGTGCTAGTTACCAGGGCAGCCAAGAGACCCAGTACTTC
NA	16	TRBD2	TRBJ2-5	TRBV3-1/TRBV3-2	CASSQVSRGGVETQYF	TGTGCCAGCAGCCAAGTGTCGCGGGGGGGCGTGGAGACCCAGTACTTC
NA	17	NA	TRBJ1-3	TRBV2	CASSEAGPRSSGNTIYF	TGTGCCAGCAGTGAGGCAGGGCCCCGAAGCTCTGGAAACACCATATATTTT
once	12	NA	TRBJ2-3	TRBV28	CATAGGTDTQYF	TGTGCTACAGCCGGCGGCACAGATACGCAGTATTTT
once	14	TRBD1	TRBJ2-7	TRBV7-8	CASSLGDRGLEQYF	TGTGCCAGCAGCTTAGGGGACAGGGGGCTAGAGCAGTACTTC
NA	15	NA	TRBJ2-1	TRBV9	CASSPRGGAMDEQFF	TGTGCCAGCAGCCCAAGGGGGGGGGCCATGGATGAGCAGTTCTTC
once	15	NA	TRBJ1-4	TRBV19	CASQSGAARAEKLFF	TGTGCCAGTCAGAGCGGGGCGGCTAGGGCGGAAAAACTGTTTTTT
NA	14	TRBD1	TRBJ2-1	TRBV5-1	CASSGTGGDYEQFF	TGCGCCAGCAGCGGAACAGGGGGCGATTATGAGCAGTTCTTC
few	16	NA	TRBJ1-4	TRBV28	CASSLAGGPTNEKLFF	TGTGCCAGCAGTCTGGCGGGAGGGCCAACTAATGAAAAACTGTTTTTT
once	14	NA	TRBJ1-6	TRBV15	CATSREGDNSPLHF	TGTGCCACCAGCAGAGAAGGGGATAATTCACCCCTCCACTTT
NA	16	TRBD2	TRBJ2-1	TRBV6-2/TRBV6-3	CASSQVGAGGRGEQFF	TGTGCCAGCAGCCAAGTTGGAGCGGGGGGGAGGGGTGAGCAGTTCTTC
NA	14	TRBD1	TRBJ2-7	TRBV28	CASSLWDRVYEQYF	TGTGCCAGCAGTTTATGGGACAGGGTCTACGAGCAGTACTTC
NA	18	NA	TRBJ1-2	TRBV11-2	CASSSEVGGALQYYGYTF	TGTGCCAGCAGCTCTGAGGTAGGGGGGGCGTTACAATACTATGGCTACACCTTC
NA	15	NA	TRBJ1-6	TRBV10-1	CASSESTAGNSPLHF	TGCGCCAGCAGTGAGTCAACAGCTGGGAATTCACCCCTCCACTTT
NA	15	NA	TRBJ2-2	TRBV5-5	CASSPRVLNTGELFF	TGTGCCAGCAGCCCCCGGGTCTTGAACACCGGGGAGCTGTTTTTT
NA	13	NA	TRBJ1-1	TRBV11-2	CASSLGEGLLGSF	TGTGCCAGCAGCTTAGGAGAGGGACTCCTGGGGTCTTTT
NA	13	NA	TRBJ1-5	TRBV7-2	CASSLAGGQPQHF	TGTGCCAGCAGCTTAGCAGGGGGTCAGCCCCAGCATTTT
NA	15	NA	TRBJ2-1	TRBV3-1/TRBV3-2	CASSRTAGLVNEQFF	TGTGCCAGCAGCCGGACGGCGGGACTGGTCAATGAGCAGTTCTTC
NA	13	NA	TRBJ1-3	TRBV6-5	CASLGLLGNTIYF	TGTGCCAGCCTGGGCTTGCTGGGAAACACCATATATTTT
NA	15	TRBD2	TRBJ2-7	TRBV4-2	CASSQDWEGSYEQYF	TGTGCCAGCAGCCAAGATTGGGAGGGATCCTACGAGCAGTACTTC
NA	16	TRBD1	TRBJ1-1	TRBV6-1	CASSDRDRGLYTEAFF	TGTGCCAGCAGTGATCGGGATAGGGGGCTGTACACTGAAGCTTTCTTT
NA	13	NA	TRBJ2-1	TRBV7-2	CASSALIHNEQFF	TGTGCCAGCAGCGCACTTATCCACAATGAGCAGTTCTTC
NA	14	TRBD1	TRBJ1-2	TRBV19	CASSILPGQGGYTF	TGTGCCAGTAGTATCCTCCCGGGACAGGGTGGCTACACCTTC
few	15	NA	TRBJ1-2	TRBV5-3	CARCQGGGTNYGYTF	TGTGCCCGTTGTCAGGGCGGTGGTACTAACTATGGCTACACCTTC
NA	16	TRBD2	TRBJ2-1	TRBV6-6	CASLGLAGSSYNEQFF	TGTGCCAGCTTGGGACTAGCGGGGAGCTCCTACAATGAGCAGTTCTTC
NA	15	NA	TRBJ2-3	TRBV3-1/TRBV3-2	CASRYTQDYTDTQYF	TGTGCCAGCAGGTACACGCAGGACTACACAGATACGCAGTATTTT